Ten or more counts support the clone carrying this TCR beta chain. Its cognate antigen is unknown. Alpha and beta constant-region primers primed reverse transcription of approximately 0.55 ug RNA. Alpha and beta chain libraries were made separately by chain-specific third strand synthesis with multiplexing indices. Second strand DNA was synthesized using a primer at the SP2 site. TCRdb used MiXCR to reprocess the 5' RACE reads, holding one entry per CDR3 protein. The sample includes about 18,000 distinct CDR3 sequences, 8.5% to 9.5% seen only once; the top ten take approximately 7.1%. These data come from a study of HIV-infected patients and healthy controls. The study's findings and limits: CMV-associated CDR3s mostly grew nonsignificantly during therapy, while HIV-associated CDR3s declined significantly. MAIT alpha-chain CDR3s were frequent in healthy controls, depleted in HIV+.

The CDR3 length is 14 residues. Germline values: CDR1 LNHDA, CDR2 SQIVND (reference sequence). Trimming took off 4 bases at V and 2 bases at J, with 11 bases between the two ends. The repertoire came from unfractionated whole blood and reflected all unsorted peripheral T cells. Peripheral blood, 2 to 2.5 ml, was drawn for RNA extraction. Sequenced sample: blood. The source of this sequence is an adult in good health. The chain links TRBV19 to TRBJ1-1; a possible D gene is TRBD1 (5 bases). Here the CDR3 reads CASSTPGANTEAFF. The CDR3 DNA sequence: TGTGCCAGTAGTACCCCCGGGGCAAACACTGAAGCTTTCTTT.